The source of this T cell receptor (beta chain) is a study of cytomegalovirus exposure and HLA in healthy donors. General study findings and limits: Roughly uniform depth of sequencing across donors was assumed in presence/absence analyses. Cytomegalovirus-associated TCR beta chains were listed, numbering more than 150. Some V segments, TRBV6-2 and TRBV6-3 among them, were indistinguishable and were therefore excluded.

In regard to this clone: Its antigen is undetermined.

Healthy people donating bone marrow made up the donors. CDR1 and CDR2 (germline): MDHEN, SYDVKM. The CDR3 has 15 amino acids. V shed 4 bases and J 0 bases; nucleotides not matched to a gene: 3. In the PCR, 60 Vbeta and 13 Jbeta primers were used. TCRdb's table, derived via immunoSEQ multiplex PCR, lists solely in-frame clones and lacks some. The sample contains about 150,000 clones, 55% to 75% of which appear only once. The chain is built from TRBV28 and TRBJ2-7, with 10 bases lining up with TRBD1. This TCR came from a woman aged 60-75 years in good health and CMV-seropositive. Sequenced material: PBMCs. CDR3 nucleotide sequence: TGTGCCAGCAGTTCCAGGACAGGGGGCTCCTACGAGCAGTACTTC. This gives the protein CASSSRTGGSYEQYF.